The 27 T cell receptor beta chains below were found in one sample sequenced in a study of Tregs in tolerant kidney transplant recipients. Method: immunoSEQ multiplex PCR; TCRdb's copy keeps in-frame clones and lacks some. In all, the sample yields about 11,000 clones. Recipients received nonmyeloablative bone marrow transplants from related graft donors, with transient mixed chimerism. Sequenced material: CD8+ T cells from blood (PBMCs), taken 24 months after the transplant. Receptor source: a human patient who received a combined kidney and bone marrow transplant. Some T cells may be the graft donor's.

As regards this clone: The CDR3 end falls 3 residues outside the read, so it is completed with the germline J gene. The chain is built from TRBV20-1 and TRBJ2-5; TRBD2 is a possible D gene (6 bases). The CDR3 is 14 residues long. Per germline, CDR1 DFQATT and CDR2 SNEGSKA (reference sequence). The ends were cut back, 0 bases at V and 4 bases at J, with 12 bases in the middle. The DNA read from the CDR3 is TGCAGTGCTAGAGAAAGGAGGGGAGGAGAGACC. As protein: CSARERRGGET. The full-length CDR3 reads as CSARERRGGETQYF.

Remarks on this clone: The read terminates 3 residues before the CDR3 end, so the remaining end is supplied by the germline J gene. This rearrangement joins TRBV6-4 to TRBJ2-5, with 7 bases fitting TRBD2. The CDR3 contains 15 residues. Germline assignment: CDR1 MRHNA and CDR2 SNTAGT. With V trimmed by 5 bases and J by 4 bases, 10 bases remained unmatched. CDR3 in amino acids: CASSPNGRELETQYF. CDR3 DNA, as far as it was read: TGTGCCAGCAGTCCTAACGGGCGGGAGTTAGAGACC.

CDR3 residues: CASSPWTGHEKLFF. The covered CDR3 bases are TGCGCCAGCAGCCCGTGGACAGGGCACGAAAAA. The genes are TRBV5-1 and TRBJ1-4, with 8 bases fitting TRBD1. The CDR3 goes on 3 residues after the read ends, and that part is filled in from the germline J gene. The CDR3 is 14 amino acids. Germline assignment: CDR1 SGHRS and CDR2 YFSETQ. V lost 4 bases to trimming and J lost 8 bases; unmatched junction nucleotides: 7.

About this clone itself: Read data end 3 residues before the CDR3 end; the end is taken from the germline J gene. The chain links TRBV19 to TRBJ1-2; tentative D call: TRBD1 (6 bases). CDR1 LNHDA and CDR2 SQIVND come from the germline V gene (reference sequence). The germline V and J ends were trimmed by 1 base and 1 base, with 7 bases remaining between them. The CDR3 has 14 amino acids. CDR3 bases read: TGTGCCAGTAGTATAGTGACAGGTAACTATGGC. Amino acid sequence: CASSIVTGNYG. The entire CDR3 reads CASSIVTGNYGYTF.

As to this clone: The sequence runs out 3 residues before the end of the CDR3; the remainder is reconstructed from the germline J gene. V and J are TRBV2 and TRBJ2-6, with TRBD1 identical over 11 bases. V shed 6 bases and J 9 bases; nucleotides not matched to a gene: 10. The CDR3 is 16 amino acids. CDR1 is SNHLY and CDR2 is FYNNEI in the germline V gene. The CDR3 spells CASSRPRTGGDNVLTF. Partial CDR3 DNA: TGTGCCAGCAGCCGCCCTAGGACAGGGGGCGACAACGTC.

About this clone itself: The read gets to within 3 residues of the CDR3 end, and the germline J gene fills in the rest. The rearrangement links TRBV7-3 to TRBJ2-1, with D possibly TRBD2 on 7 matching bases. Looked up from germline, CDR1 is SGHTA and CDR2 is FQGTGA. V lost 1 base, J lost 0 bases, and 13 bases lay in between. This CDR3 comprises 17 residues. CDR3 residues: CASSLMGAGVSYNEQFF. Partial CDR3 DNA: TGTGCCAGCAGCTTAATGGGGGCGGGAGTCTCCTACAATGAG.

To note about this clone: The read falls 3 residues short of the CDR3 end, and the missing part is taken from the germline J gene. The chain uses TRBV19 and TRBJ2-7; 10 bases agree with TRBD1. There are 13 residues in the CDR3. V was pared by 9 bases and J by 3 bases, with 5 bases of the junction left unmatched. CDR1 is LNHDA and CDR2 is SQIVND in the germline V gene (reference sequence). The CDR3 bases that were read are TGTGCCAGCCGGGACAGGGGCAACTACGAG. This translates into CASRDRGNYE. Given in full, the CDR3 is CASRDRGNYEQYF.

For this clone: The read gets to within 3 residues of the CDR3 end, and the germline J gene fills in the rest. The chain uses TRBV12-3 or TRBV12-4 and TRBJ1-4; 7 positions agree with TRBD1. Germline trimming cut 7 bases from V and 7 bases from J; bases unmatched to any gene: 6. CDR3 length: 13 amino acids. The CDR3 DNA, read in part, is TGTGCCAGCACCACAGGGGTGACTGAAAAA. Translating it yields CASTTGVTEK. The CDR3, in full, reads CASTTGVTEKLFF.

With regard to this clone: From the germline J gene comes the end of the CDR3, since the read stops 3 residues before it. V and J are TRBV5-6 and TRBJ2-7, with 9 bases that match TRBD2. The CDR3 contains 14 residues. The V and J ends lost 2 bases and 2 bases, in that order; junction bases with no gene match: 2. Germline-derived CDR1 and CDR2 are SGHDT and YYEEEE. The CDR3 is CASSFSGSPYEQYF. The DNA read from the CDR3 is TGTGCCAGCAGCTTTAGCGGGAGCCCCTACGAG.

In terms of frequency, this clone is medium-sized. Read coverage stops 3 residues before the CDR3 terminus; the germline J gene supplies the remainder. Within the sample, other DNA sequences also encode this same CDR3. The chain joins TRBV29-1 to TRBJ1-1; TRBD1 aligns across 7 bases. There are 12 residues in the CDR3. CDR1 and CDR2 from the germline V gene are SQVTM and ANQGSEA. V lost 6 bases and J lost 1; bases outside the gene matches: 2. The CDR3 region is CSVGQSNTEAFF. The covered CDR3 bases are TGCAGCGTGGGACAGTCGAACACTGAA. Based on the CDR3 plus reference TRBV29-1 and TRBJ1-1, the full variable domain is SAVISQKPSRDICQRGTSLTIQCQVDSQVTMMFWYRQQPGQSLTLIATANQGSEATYESGFVIDKFPISRPNLTFSTLTVSNMSPEDSSIYLCSVGQSNTEAFFGQGTRLTVV.

Regarding this clone: The read terminates 3 residues ahead of where the CDR3 ends, so the germline J gene completes it. J is TRBJ2-1 and V is TRBV5-1; TRBD2 matches 12 bases. CDR3 length equals 17 residues. Per the germline V gene, CDR1 is SGHRS and CDR2 is YFSETQ. Trimming took 4 bases from V and 7 from J; bases not matched to a gene: 12. The DNA read from the CDR3 is TGCGCCAGCAGCCCTGGGCGGACTAGCGGGATGGGGAATGAG. Its protein is CASSPGRTSGMGNE. From start to end, the CDR3 is CASSPGRTSGMGNEQFF.

Turning to this clone: The read terminates 3 residues ahead of where the CDR3 ends, so the germline J gene completes it. V and J are TRBV7-2 and TRBJ2-2; D is unresolved. V lost 1 base, J lost 1 base, and 7 bases lay in between. Germline V gene data show CDR1 as SGHTA and CDR2 as FQGNSA. There are 15 residues in the CDR3. CDR3 sequence: CASSLGPGNTGELFF. CDR3 bases read: TGTGCCAGCAGCTTAGGGCCAGGGAACACCGGGGAG.

Regarding this clone: The read ends 3 residues before the CDR3 terminus; that terminus is restored from the germline J gene. The chain has TRBV5-6 and TRBJ2-7; 8 bases match TRBD1. Germline trimming cut 2 bases from V and 4 bases from J; bases unmatched to any gene: 8. The length of the CDR3 is 15 residues. Germline CDR1 reads SGHDT; CDR2 reads YYEEEE. The sequenced CDR3 bases are TGTGCCAGCAGCTTCAGCTGGACAGGGTCATACGAG. It translates to CASSFSWTGSYE. The CDR3 in full is CASSFSWTGSYEQYF.

Remarks on this clone: The CDR3 extends 3 residues past the end of the read, so its final part is completed from the germline J gene. The chain couples TRBV19 to TRBJ2-7, with 7 bases that match TRBD2. The CDR3 runs 15 residues. Germline assignment: CDR1 LNHDA and CDR2 SQIVND (reference sequence). The ends lost 3 bases at V and 2 bases at J; junction bases unmatched: 7. The chain's CDR3 is CASSISTSVAYEQYF. The sequenced CDR3 bases are TGTGCCAGTAGTATCTCCACTAGCGTAGCCTACGAG.

CDR3 DNA (partial): TGCGCCAGCAGCCTCGGACTAGCGGGTCCCACCGGGGAG. It yields the protein CASSLGLAGPTGE. The CDR3 reads in full as CASSLGLAGPTGELFF. The V and J genes are TRBV10-2 and TRBJ2-2, with TRBD2 identical over 11 bases. The missing CDR3 end, 3 residues past where the read stops, is filled in from the germline J gene. V gave up 6 bases and J gave up 4 bases; unmatched junction bases: 7. Germline lookup yields CDR1 WSHSY and CDR2 SAAADI. CDR3 length: 16 residues.

About this clone itself: Coverage ceases 3 residues before the CDR3 finishes, and the germline J gene fills in the end. V and J are TRBV2 and TRBJ2-1; a possible D gene is TRBD2 (5 bases). This CDR3 is built from 16 residues. Germline V gives CDR1 SNHLY, CDR2 FYNNEI. V was shortened by 2 bases and J by 7 bases, with 18 bases between the two germline ends. The CDR3 sequence: CASSERPGPTGNEQFF. The sequenced CDR3 bases are TGTGCCAGCAGTGAAAGGCCGGGCCCCACGGGGAATGAG.

Comments on this clone: With the read ending 3 residues before the CDR3 end, the germline J gene is used to fill in that end. V and J are TRBV19 and TRBJ1-1, with D possibly TRBD1 on 5 matching bases. This CDR3 comprises 13 residues. The germline gives CDR1 LNHDA, CDR2 SQIVND (reference sequence). Trimming took 5 bases from V and 4 from J, leaving 11 bases between them. The CDR3 spells CASSLTGATEAFF. The sequenced CDR3 bases are TGTGCCAGTAGTTTGACTGGGGCCACTGAA.

On this clone: The sequence runs out 3 residues before the end of the CDR3; the remainder is reconstructed from the germline J gene. The chain joins TRBV29-1 to TRBJ2-3, with 7 bases matching TRBD1. The V and J ends lost 6 bases and 6 bases, in that order; junction bases with no gene match: 3. There are 11 residues in the CDR3. CDR1 SQVTM and CDR2 ANQGSEA come from the germline V gene. CDR3 DNA (partial): TGCAGCGTCCGGGACAGCGATACG. Protein sequence: CSVRDSDT. The whole CDR3 protein reads CSVRDSDTQYF.

As regards this clone: The read is 3 residues too short to cover the CDR3 end, so that end is filled in from the germline J gene. This sequence joins TRBV20-1 and TRBJ2-7, with 10 bases lining up with TRBD1. This CDR3 spans 14 amino acids. After removal of 2 bases from V and 6 bases from J, the junction contained 7 bases not matched to a gene. Germline V lookup: CDR1 DFQATT, CDR2 SNEGSKA (reference sequence). The CDR3: CSARPPDRGLEQYF. Partial CDR3 DNA: TGCAGTGCTAGACCACCCGACAGGGGGCTCGAG.

Note on this clone: The read terminates 3 residues ahead of where the CDR3 ends, so the germline J gene completes it. V is TRBV19 and J is TRBJ2-1; TRBD2 matches 8 bases. The CDR3 runs to 17 residues. J gave up 5 bases and V 5 bases, and 14 bases lay outside the gene matches. Per germline, CDR1 LNHDA and CDR2 SQIVND (reference sequence). The chain's CDR3 is CASSPRGRAGANNEQFF. Incomplete CDR3 DNA: TGTGCCAGTAGTCCCCGCGGGAGAGCGGGAGCTAACAATGAG.

To note about this clone: The CDR3 end falls 3 residues outside the read, so it is completed with the germline J gene. The chain uses TRBV11-2 and TRBJ2-7; 9 nucleotides agree with TRBD1. The germline V gene encodes CDR1 SGHAT and CDR2 FQNNGV. This CDR3 has 15 amino acids. J lost 5 bases, V lost 5 bases, and 10 bases had no gene match. CDR3 protein: CASSPTLDRGHEQYF. CDR3 bases read: TGTGCCAGCAGCCCGACTCTGGACAGGGGCCACGAG.

In the case of this clone: Read data end 3 residues before the CDR3 end; the end is taken from the germline J gene. The J gene is TRBJ1-2, the V gene TRBV7-9, with 8 positions matching TRBD1. Germline-derived CDR1 and CDR2 are SEHNR and FQNEAQ (reference sequence). V shed 5 bases, J shed 6 bases, and the junction held 8 bases outside the gene matches. CDR3 length: 14 residues. This chain's CDR3 is CASSLMDRVDGYTF. The sequenced part of the CDR3 DNA is TGTGCCAGCAGCCTCATGGACAGGGTCGATGGC. The full variable domain, in which reference TRBV7-9 and TRBJ1-2 provide the parts outside the CDR3, is DTGVSQNPRHKITKRGQNVTFRCDPISEHNRLYWYRQTLGQGPEFLTYFQNEAQLEKSRLLSDRFSAERPKGSFSTLEIQRTEQGDSAMYLCASSLMDRVDGYTFGSGTRLTVV.

Note on this clone: The read comes to an end 3 residues before the CDR3 does, leaving the germline J gene to fill in the end. This chain uses TRBV7-3 with TRBJ1-1; the match to TRBD1 covers 7 bases. CDR3 length equals 17 residues. The J segment lost 0 bases and the V segment lost 0 bases, leaving 7 bases of the junction unmatched. Germline V CDR1 and CDR2: SGHTA, FQGTGA. The CDR3 here is CASSLTNTDRVNTEAFF. CDR3 DNA, as far as it was read: TGTGCCAGCAGCTTAACTAACACCGACAGGGTGAACACTGAA.

The CDR3 DNA, read in part, is TGTGCCAGCTCACCACCGTTTAATCCAGATACG. Translated: CASSPPFNPDT. The full CDR3 sequence reads CASSPPFNPDTQYF. V and J are TRBV18 and TRBJ2-3, with D unresolved. The read finishes 3 residues shy of the CDR3 end, and the germline J gene is used to complete it. Germline lookup yields CDR1 KGHSH and CDR2 LQKENI. Trimming took off 0 bases at V and 4 bases at J, with 8 bases between the two ends. The CDR3 runs to 14 residues.

To note about this clone: From the germline J gene comes the end of the CDR3, since the read stops 3 residues before it. The genes are TRBV19 and TRBJ2-1, with 8 bases identical to TRBD1. With 8 bases clipped from V and 8 bases from J, the junction kept 11 bases outside the gene matches. This CDR3 is built from 14 residues. The germline V gene encodes CDR1 LNHDA and CDR2 SQIVND (reference sequence). The part of the CDR3 DNA that was read is TGTGCCAGTGCCGCAGGGGGCTTGTCCTATGAG. It codes for CASAAGGLSYE. The full CDR3 protein reads CASAAGGLSYEQFF. Drawing the rest from reference TRBV19 and TRBJ2-1, the complete variable domain is DGGITQSPKYLFRKEGQNVTLSCEQNLNHDAMYWYRQDPGQGLRLIYYSQIVNDFQKGDIAEGYSVSREKKESFPLTVTSAQKNPTAFYLCASAAGGLSYEQFFGPGTRLTVL.

As for this clone: The CDR3 is cut off 3 residues early in the read; its end comes from the germline J gene. V usage is TRBV19 and J usage is TRBJ2-1, with D maybe TRBD1 (6 bases). Trimming took off 1 base at V and 0 bases at J, with 10 bases between the two ends. This CDR3 spans 16 amino acids. Germline CDR1 reads LNHDA; CDR2 reads SQIVND (reference sequence). CDR3 bases read: TGTGCCAGTAGTATAGTGGGGGCCTTCTCCTACAATGAG. Translation: CASSIVGAFSYNE. The full CDR3 sequence reads CASSIVGAFSYNEQFF.

Worth noting for this clone: The CDR3 end falls 3 residues outside the read, so it is completed with the germline J gene. The chain combines TRBV7-3 with TRBJ1-1, with D maybe TRBD1 (6 bases). The germline V gene encodes CDR1 SGHTA and CDR2 FQGTGA. The CDR3 is 17 residues long. Trimming removed 4 bases from V and 0 bases from J, with 18 bases in between. CDR3 loop: CASSYAPPGDMNTEAFF. The DNA read from the CDR3 is TGTGCCAGCAGCTACGCGCCTCCAGGGGACATGAACACTGAA.